A single sample is the source of the 32 T cell receptor beta chains below, sequenced in a study of control samples from healthy donors and cancer patients (dated by TCRdb to 2018 to 2020). Library method: the immunoSEQ multiplex PCR assay. What TCRdb holds here is the immuneACCESS table cut down to in-frame rearrangements. Part of the clones is not present; checked against another copy, under half of the missing clones reflect an unresolved V gene, and the others are unexplained. Across this sample there are about 160,000 clones, with approximately 94% seen only once. The ten top clones hold more than 8% of the sample. The sample consisted of blood. The source is a woman in her 40s in good health.

The J gene is TRBJ1-5, the V gene TRBV7-6, with a possible D match to TRBD1 (5 bases). The CDR3 has 14 residues. Germline V CDR1 and CDR2: SGHVS, FNYEAQ. Trimming shortened V by 2 bases and J by 6 bases, and 11 bases separated the two germline ends. Here the CDR3 reads CASSLLGEGQPQHF. The CDR3, as DNA: TGTGCCAGCAGCTTACTAGGGGAGGGTCAGCCCCAGCATTTT.

The genes are TRBV30 and TRBJ1-2; 9 nucleotides line up with TRBD1. There are 14 residues in the CDR3. V shed 2 bases, J shed 5 bases, and the junction held 6 bases outside the gene matches. The germline gives CDR1 GTSNPN, CDR2 SVGIG (reference sequence). The CDR3 bases are TGTGCCTGGAGTTTCCCGGGACAGGGTTATGGCTACACCTTC. This translates into CAWSFPGQGYGYTF. The full variable domain, in which reference TRBV30 and TRBJ1-2 provide the parts outside the CDR3, is SQTIHQWPATLVQPVGSPLSLECTVEGTSNPNLYWYRQAAGRGLQLLFYSVGIGQISSEVPQNLSASRPQDRQFILSSKKLLLSDSGFYLCAWSFPGQGYGYTFGSGTRLTVV.

The rearrangement links TRBV11-3 to TRBJ2-7, with TRBD1 matching 8 bases. Germline V gene sequence: CDR1 SGHNT, CDR2 YENEEA. Trimming at V came to 3 bases and at J to 6 bases, leaving 4 bases not matched to a gene. This CDR3 has 13 residues. CDR3 DNA sequence: TGTGCCAGCAGCTTGGGGACAGGTGGCGAGCAGTACTTC. Protein product: CASSLGTGGEQYF.

This rearrangement joins TRBV5-1 to TRBJ2-5; D may be TRBD1 (5 bases). The CDR3 runs to 15 residues. CDR1 and CDR2 (germline): SGHRS, YFSETQ. The V end was cut by 0 bases, the J end by 1 base, with 10 bases between. CDR3 sequence: CASSLDTGIQETQYF. CDR3 nucleotide sequence: TGCGCCAGCAGCTTGGACACAGGAATCCAAGAGACCCAGTACTTC.

The rearrangement joins TRBV7-2 to TRBJ2-3; D is possibly TRBD2 (5 bases). V was trimmed by 0 bases and J by 2 bases, leaving 9 bases between them. The CDR3 spans 15 residues. Germline V gene sequence: CDR1 SGHTA, CDR2 FQGNSA. The CDR3 sequence is CASSLAAGSTDTQYF. CDR3 sequence (DNA): TGTGCCAGCAGCTTAGCGGCGGGCTCCACAGATACGCAGTATTTT.

V and J are TRBV29-1 and TRBJ1-1; D remains ambiguous. This CDR3 has 13 residues. V was trimmed by 5 bases and J by 4 bases, leaving 14 bases between them. CDR1 and CDR2 (germline): SQVTM, ANQGSEA. The DNA of the CDR3 is TGCAGCGTTCATACTCTCCGACCCACTGAAGCTTTCTTT. Its protein product is CSVHTLRPTEAFF.

Turning to this clone: This sample includes further DNA sequences coding for the same CDR3. The chain uses TRBV15 and TRBJ2-1; the D gene could be TRBD1 or TRBD2 (5 bases each). CDR1 and CDR2 from the germline V gene are LNHNV and YYDKDF (reference sequence). This CDR3 is built from 15 residues. The V gene lost 3 bases and the J gene lost 0 bases, with 9 bases spanning the gap. The CDR3: CATSRAGASYNEQFF. The DNA for the CDR3 is TGTGCCACCAGCAGGGCCGGGGCCTCCTACAATGAGCAGTTCTTC.

CDR3 sequence (DNA): TGTGCCAGCAGCGTAGCCAGGGGGCTGGAGGGCTACACCTTC. It encodes CASSVARGLEGYTF. The chain links TRBV9 to TRBJ1-2, with 8 bases fitting TRBD1. V was pared by 0 bases and J by 8 bases, with 6 bases of the junction left unmatched. The CDR3 consists of 14 residues. The germline CDR1 and CDR2 sequences are SGDLS and YYNGEE.

J is TRBJ1-1 and V is TRBV15; D is undetermined. Trimming left V 0 bases short and J 2 bases short, with 16 bases between. CDR1 and CDR2 from the germline V gene are LNHNV and YYDKDF (reference sequence). This CDR3 has 17 residues. The CDR3 DNA follows: TGTGCCACCAGCAGAGATCGGTGGAAGGGCGAAAACACTGAAGCTTTCTTT. Translated, it gives CATSRDRWKGENTEAFF.

This chain joins TRBV6-5 and TRBJ1-2, with TRBD1 matching 7 bases. Germline V gene data show CDR1 as MNHEY and CDR2 as SVGAGI. This CDR3 contains 15 residues. Germline trimming cut 6 bases from V and 4 bases from J; bases unmatched to any gene: 11. The CDR3 DNA follows: TGTGCCAGCAGGGGGGGGTTGGGACAGCTCTATGGCTACACCTTC. It yields the protein CASRGGLGQLYGYTF.

This chain's CDR3 is CASSMMEETQYF. CDR3 DNA: TGTGCCAGTAGCATGATGGAAGAGACCCAGTACTTC. The chain recombines TRBV19 with TRBJ2-5; D is ambiguous. CDR3 size: 12 residues. CDR1 is LNHDA and CDR2 is SQIVND in the germline V gene (reference sequence). Trimming stripped 6 bases from V and 3 bases from J, with 8 bases between.

The chain employs TRBV11-2 and TRBJ1-3; 8 bases fit TRBD1. The V segment lost 3 bases and the J segment 4 bases; nucleotides outside the gene matches: 2. CDR3 length: 14 residues. CDR1 and CDR2 (germline): SGHAT, FQNNGV. CDR3 in amino acids: CASSFTGGGNTIYF. The CDR3 DNA reads TGTGCCAGCAGCTTTACAGGGGGGGGAAACACCATATATTTT.

The chain recombines TRBV7-2 with TRBJ1-4; D unclear. The CDR3 contains 16 residues. The germline V and J ends were trimmed by 1 base and 1 base, with 10 bases remaining between them. Germline CDR1 reads SGHTA; CDR2 reads FQGNSA. The CDR3 nucleotides are TGTGCCAGCAGCTTAGTCGTCTCACAAACTAATGAAAAACTGTTTTTT. It is translated as CASSLVVSQTNEKLFF.

The DNA of the CDR3 is TGCAGCGTTGCAGTGACCGCTGGTACTGAAGCTTTCTTT. This encodes CSVAVTAGTEAFF. The genes are TRBV29-1 and TRBJ1-1; no firm D call. Trimming took off 4 bases at V and 5 bases at J, with 14 bases between the two ends. CDR1 and CDR2 (germline): SQVTM, ANQGSEA. The CDR3 covers 13 residues. Together with reference TRBV29-1 and TRBJ1-1, the CDR3 gives the full variable domain: SAVISQKPSRDICQRGTSLTIQCQVDSQVTMMFWYRQQPGQSLTLIATANQGSEATYESGFVIDKFPISRPNLTFSTLTVSNMSPEDSSIYLCSVAVTAGTEAFFGQGTRLTVV.

The chain recombines TRBV7-2 with TRBJ1-5; D call uncertain. V was clipped by 2 bases and J by 2 bases, with 10 bases between them. Germline CDR1 is SGHTA and CDR2 is FQGNSA. CDR3 length: 15 amino acids. The CDR3 DNA follows: TGTGCCAGCAGCTTAACCTCGGTGGGCAATCAGCCCCAGCATTTT. This encodes CASSLTSVGNQPQHF.

The chain has TRBV7-3 and TRBJ2-3, with a tentative D call TRBD2 (5 bases). CDR1 and CDR2 from the germline V gene are SGHTA and FQGTGA. The CDR3 length is 15 residues. Trimming left V 5 bases short and J 2 bases short, with 14 bases between. The CDR3 loop is CASSEGGGTTDTQYF. CDR3 DNA sequence: TGTGCCAGCAGCGAGGGCGGCGGAACCACAGATACGCAGTATTTT.

V usage is TRBV30 and J usage is TRBJ1-1, with TRBD1 matching over 9 bases. Trimming cost V 3 bases and J 1 base; bases outside gene matches: 9. This CDR3 region has 16 residues. Germline V gene sequence: CDR1 GTSNPN, CDR2 SVGIG (reference sequence). The CDR3 DNA reads as TGTGCCTGGAGCCCTAAGCCGGGACAGGGGAACACTGAAGCTTTCTTT. It encodes CAWSPKPGQGNTEAFF.

The chain is built from TRBV4-3 and TRBJ1-5; a possible D gene is TRBD1 (6 bases). V lost 4 bases, J lost 2 bases, and 15 bases lay in between. This CDR3 is built from 16 residues. Per germline, CDR1 LGHNA and CDR2 YSLEER. CDR3 sequence reads: CASSPNEGVGNQPQHF. The CDR3 DNA follows: TGCGCCAGCAGCCCTAACGAGGGGGTTGGCAATCAGCCCCAGCATTTT.

V is TRBV5-1 and J is TRBJ2-7; 10 bases align to TRBD1. This CDR3 is built from 15 residues. J lost 2 bases, V lost 4 bases, and 6 bases had no gene match. Germline V gene lookup returns CDR1 SGHRS and CDR2 YFSETQ. The CDR3 here is CASSAPGQGTYEQYF. The CDR3 DNA reads as TGCGCCAGCAGCGCACCGGGACAGGGGACCTACGAGCAGTACTTC.

The chain has TRBV19 and TRBJ1-6; 7 nucleotides align to TRBD1. Looked up from germline, CDR1 is LNHDA and CDR2 is SQIVND (reference sequence). Unmatched junction bases numbered 5, after V lost 4 bases and J lost 5 bases. The CDR3 has 15 residues. This CDR3 is CASSTPGTDNSPLHF. DNA for the CDR3: TGTGCCAGTAGTACACCCGGGACAGATAATTCACCCCTCCACTTT.

This clone was recorded only once. The V gene is TRBV3-1 (or the pseudogene TRBV3-2), the J gene TRBJ1-2; 8 bases align to TRBD1. Germline CDR1 is LGHDT and CDR2 is YNNKEL (reference sequence). This CDR3 comprises 13 residues. With 5 bases clipped from V and 9 bases from J, the junction kept 8 bases outside the gene matches. CDR3 protein: CASSFGQGDSYTF. Written as DNA, the CDR3 is TGTGCCAGCAGCTTCGGACAGGGTGATAGCTACACCTTC.

This chain connects TRBV12-2 to TRBJ2-1; the table names TRBD2, a call not compared with the DNA. TRBV12-2 is annotated as a pseudogene. The CDR3 extends over 19 amino acids. CDR3 in amino acids: CASRLGSSGSRRESNEQFF. The CDR3 DNA follows: TGTGCAAGTCGCTTAGGATCGAGCGGGAGCCGCCGAGAAAGCAATGAGCAGTTCTTC.

This chain links TRBV14 with TRBJ2-7, with 11 positions matching TRBD1. The CDR3 runs 15 residues. Unmatched junction bases numbered 3, after V lost 1 base and J lost 4 bases. Germline V lookup: CDR1 SGHDN, CDR2 FVKESK. The CDR3 DNA reads as TGTGCCAGCAGCCAAGTGGGACAGGGGGGGTACGAGCAGTACTTC. Translating it yields CASSQVGQGGYEQYF.

A note on this clone: The sample contains more than one DNA sequence encoding this CDR3. J is TRBJ1-1 and V is TRBV9; D not resolved. The CDR3 contains 14 residues. The V and J ends lost 2 bases and 0 bases respectively, with 8 bases between them. Germline assignment: CDR1 SGDLS and CDR2 YYNGEE. The CDR3, as DNA: TGTGCCAGCAGCGTTGTCGGGGTGAACACTGAAGCTTTCTTT. Protein: CASSVVGVNTEAFF.

The rearrangement links TRBV7-6 to TRBJ2-5; D gene ambiguous. The germline gives CDR1 SGHVS, CDR2 FNYEAQ. V shed 1 base and J shed 4 bases, with 13 bases lying between them. There are 15 residues in the CDR3. CDR3 residues: CASSLDFGAGETQYF. CDR3 nucleotide sequence: TGTGCCAGCAGCTTAGACTTCGGTGCTGGAGAGACCCAGTACTTC.

CDR3 DNA sequence: TGTGCCAGCAGCTTGTCGGCCAGCTACCAAGAGACCCAGTACTTC. It yields the protein CASSLSASYQETQYF. The chain carries TRBV5-5 and TRBJ2-5; D gene ambiguous. Between the trimmed V and J ends, which lost 1 base and 0 bases, there was a span of 10 bases. Germline loops: CDR1 SGHKS, CDR2 YYEKEE (reference sequence). CDR3 size: 15 residues.

V gene TRBV5-1 combines with J gene TRBJ2-1; D is possibly TRBD1 or TRBD2 (5 bases each). CDR3 length: 15 residues. V was trimmed by 4 bases and J by 6 bases, leaving 17 bases between them. Looked up from germline, CDR1 is SGHRS and CDR2 is YFSETQ. The CDR3 bases are TGCGCCAGCAGCGCTACCGGGACCAACGCCAATGAGCAGTTCTTC. Its protein is CASSATGTNANEQFF.

This chain joins TRBV2 and TRBJ2-3; 12 bases are shared with TRBD2. Trimming cost V 8 bases and J 2 bases; bases outside gene matches: 11. Germline assignment: CDR1 SNHLY and CDR2 FYNNEI. CDR3 length equals 17 residues. CDR3 region: CASRSRLAGASTDTQYF. The CDR3 DNA reads TGTGCCAGCCGCTCCAGACTAGCGGGGGCTTCCACAGATACGCAGTATTTT.

The gene calls are TRBV10-2 and TRBJ2-1; 11 bases are a match to TRBD2. This CDR3 comprises 15 residues. V gave up 0 bases and J gave up 8 bases; unmatched junction bases: 3. Germline loops: CDR1 WSHSY, CDR2 SAAADI. In DNA form, the CDR3 reads TGCGCCAGCAGTGAGTCTACTAGCGGGAGTGATGAGCAGTTCTTC. Encoded protein: CASSESTSGSDEQFF.

This sequence joins TRBV7-9 and TRBJ2-5; 9 bases align to TRBD2. The CDR3 consists of 18 residues. V shed 5 bases, J shed 2 bases, and the junction held 15 bases outside the gene matches. Germline CDR1 SEHNR, CDR2 FQNEAQ (reference sequence). CDR3 sequence: CASSPPSGLAGPQETQYF. The DNA for the CDR3 is TGTGCCAGCAGCCCGCCCTCGGGGCTAGCGGGGCCACAAGAGACCCAGTACTTC.

This sequence joins TRBV25-1 and TRBJ1-4, with D hard to call. V was cut by 1 base and J by 5 bases, with 11 bases left in between. The CDR3 consists of 15 residues. Germline V gene sequence: CDR1 MGHDK, CDR2 SYGVNS. In DNA, the CDR3 is TGTGCCAGCAGTGAATCAACGATCGTGAATGAAAAACTGTTTTTT. Translation: CASSESTIVNEKLFF. The whole variable domain, filled in from reference TRBV25-1 and TRBJ1-4, reads EADIYQTPRYLVIGTGKKITLECSQTMGHDKMYWYQQDPGMELHLIHYSYGVNSTEKGDLSSESTVSRIRTEHFPLTLESARPSHTSQYLCASSESTIVNEKLFFGSGTQLSVL.

V and J are TRBV19 and TRBJ1-2; no clear D. The CDR3 extends over 15 amino acids. Trimming cost V 3 bases and J 1 base, with 12 bases left between them. In germline, CDR1 is LNHDA, CDR2 SQIVND (reference sequence). As DNA, the CDR3 is TGTGCCAGTAGTATGAGATTTCGGTATAACTATGGCTACACCTTC. Translated: CASSMRFRYNYGYTF.